Included here is one T cell receptor (beta chain) sequence, with context. This clone was counted once. Its antigen specificity is not known. There are no base qualities to consult, and no much larger clone falls within one base. Read against the paper, the sample's time point label means: cells obtained before transplantation from donor or recipient. CD3+CD4+ and CD3+CD8+ populations were FACS-sorted from unstimulated pre-transplant donor and recipient cells taken from spleen or lymph nodes. The library was obtained by the immunoSEQ multiplex PCR assay. For most patients, genomic DNA was isolated with the Qiagen DNeasy Blood and Tissue Kit and sent frozen to Adaptive Biotechnologies for TCR sequencing. High-throughput TCR-beta CDR3 sequencing of genomic DNA from most patients was performed by Adaptive Biotechnologies. The authors processed their data as follows. Adaptive's ImmunoSEQ software was the source of the TCR sequencing data for 15 to 20 patients, while a few other patients were processed with MiXCR and VDJtools. To correct CD4 versus CD8 sorting errors, sequences present in both subsets at a frequency ratio below 5:1 were removed. Because the origin of CDR3 nucleotide sequences shared between donor and recipient could not be assigned, those sequences were removed. To be classed as alloreactive, a clone needed at least 2-fold expansion over unstimulated cells and a minimum CFSE-low frequency of 0.002% (template counts) or 0.001% (read counts). A clone was considered mappable if detected in the sequenced pre-transplant spleen, lymph node, or MLR CFSE-low populations of the donor or recipient. Cumulative frequency of alloreactive clones was calculated as a percentage of all sequences weighted by copy number. TCRdb stores this immuneACCESS table with in-frame sequences only. Part of the clones is absent; in the studies checked, under half of the shortfall reflects unresolved V genes, and no reason is known for the rest. V and J calls and clone size are given by that table; D and trimming were obtained from the DNA. The sample table shows some 85,000 clones, and 85% to 95% are seen once. The leading ten clones occupy about 0.4% of the sample.

The sample belongs to a study of graft-versus-host responses after intestinal transplantation (dated by TCRdb to the early 2020s). For the wider study: The transplants that recipients received were multivisceral, liver-intestinal, or isolated intestinal. Every recipient was given anti-thymocyte globulin induction, followed by about 3 years of maintenance tacrolimus and steroids. Bulk TCR-beta CDR3 sequencing was used to track graft-versus-host and host-versus-graft alloreactive T cell clones in the graft, circulation and bone marrow after intestinal transplantation. To identify alloreactive clones, pre-transplant mixed lymphocyte reaction products were sequenced and then compared with unstimulated pre-transplant donor and recipient T cells. The cohort enrolled approximately 24 intestinal transplant recipients, one of whom was a retransplant, and a few patients without pretransplant specimens were excluded. A peak of at least 4% donor T cells among recipient peripheral blood mononuclear cells was the definition used for donor T cell macrochimerism. Rather than being sequenced by the commercial service, samples from a few later patients were sequenced in-house on an Illumina MiSeq and processed with MiXCR.

From its cysteine to its phenylalanine, the CDR3 spans 16 amino acids. The entry retains the CDR3 DNA only, 48 bases that are in frame from base 1. Looking up the germline V gene yields CDR1 SGHVS and CDR2 FQNEAQ. The junction shows trimming of 9 bases on V and 1 base on J, and the gene matches do not reach 13 bases of it. Broad study findings and their caveats: Early after transplant, peak levels of circulating GvH clones were associated with declines in HvG clones. In patients with donor T cell macrochimerism, the allografts had high GvH to HvG T cell clonal ratios. The relatively low number and heterogeneity of intestinal transplant patients limited the conclusions. GvH clones turned up in recipient bone marrow, with some appearing earlier in ileal mucosa or blood, a pattern consistent with an intestinal mucosal origin.

The receptor was isolated from a human donor who was the organ donor for an intestinal transplant. The sequencing here drew on unstimulated CD8+ T cells sorted from spleen or lymph node cells, taken before transplant. The V gene is TRBV7-8 and the J gene is TRBJ1-1; 8 middle bases align to TRBD1. The CDR3 protein is CASKLRTGSSNTEAFF. The nucleotide sequence reads TGTGCCAGTAAGCTTAGGACAGGGAGTTCGAACACTGAAGCTTTCTTT.